This T cell receptor (beta chain) was sequenced for a study of blood T cell repertoires in COVID-19. Across the whole study: COVID-19 samples from acute and convalescent phases originated in the United States, Italy and Spain. Sources were T cells, B-cell-depleted T cells, or PBMCs; the material itself was cDNA or gDNA.

Methods used by the authors: Reference gene primer amplification in the assay estimated nucleated cell counts. The assay was immunoSEQ multiplex PCR, and TCRdb's table has in-frame clones only and misses some. That table is the source of V, J and clone size, and D and trimming were worked out from the DNA. The sample records some 110,000 clones, about 88% being singletons. The receptor was derived from a man in his forties with acute or convalescent COVID-19. The sample taken for sequencing was peripheral blood.

The CDR3 DNA sequence: TGTGCCAGCCACGTCGGGGTAGGAGATACGCAGTATTTT. It codes for CASHVGVGDTQYF. The rearrangement links TRBV2 to TRBJ2-3, with D maybe TRBD2 (5 bases). The CDR3 covers 13 residues. Germline V gene data show CDR1 as SNHLY and CDR2 as FYNNEI. V was trimmed by 8 bases and J by 5 bases, leaving 14 bases between them.